Following are 26 T cell receptor beta chains from one sample sequenced in a study of T cell responses to AZD1222 COVID-19 vaccine. The repertoire was sequenced with immunoSEQ multiplex PCR; TCRdb's copy has only in-frame clones and lacks some. The table records 140,000 or so clones, 70% to 90% of them present only once. Sequencing was performed on peripheral blood, taken 28 days after the second AZD1222 dose. Source of these receptors: an adult who received the AZD1222 COVID-19 vaccine.

The V and J genes are TRBV5-6 and TRBJ1-4, with D maybe TRBD1 (6 bases). This CDR3 contains 14 residues. V lost 0 bases and J 7 bases, leaving 10 bases between the germline ends. Germline CDR1 and CDR2: SGHDT and YYEEEE. CDR3 sequence (DNA): TGTGCCAGCAGCTTGGACAGGGTTAGTGAAAAACTGTTTTTT. Translation: CASSLDRVSEKLFF.

V is TRBV6-6 and J is TRBJ2-4, with TRBD1 identical over 9 bases. V lost 8 bases, J lost 1 base, and 12 bases stayed unmatched. The CDR3 consists of 17 residues. Germline V lookup: CDR1 MNHNY, CDR2 SVGAGI (reference sequence). DNA for the CDR3: TGTGCCAGCCGTCCCGGGACAGGGACTGAGGCCAAAAACATTCAGTACTTC. This sequence encodes CASRPGTGTEAKNIQYF.

This clone was seen only once. J is TRBJ2-6 and V is TRBV21-1; the listed D gene, TRBD1, was not tested against the DNA. TRBV21-1 is listed as a pseudogene. The CDR3 length is 16 residues. CDR3 in DNA: TGTGCCAGCTTAGGGACAGCTAGCTCTGGGGCCAACGTCCTGACTTTC. Its protein is CASLGTASSGANVLTF.

This clone was found once. The chain links TRBV3-1 (or the pseudogene TRBV3-2) to TRBJ1-3; unclear D gene. V dropped 0 bases and J dropped 0 bases, with 3 bases sitting between them. This CDR3 has 14 amino acids. CDR1 is LGHDT and CDR2 is YNNKEL in the germline V gene (reference sequence). CDR3 DNA: TGTGCCAGCAGCCAAGACAGCTCTGGAAACACCATATATTTT. It encodes CASSQDSSGNTIYF.

The rearrangement uses TRBV29-1 and TRBJ2-1, with 9 bases matching TRBD1. CDR3 length equals 12 residues. With 6 bases clipped from V and 7 bases from J, the junction kept 4 bases outside the gene matches. The germline gives CDR1 SQVTM, CDR2 ANQGSEA. CDR3 region: CSVDRGQNEQFF. In nucleotides, the CDR3 is TGCAGCGTGGACAGGGGCCAAAATGAGCAGTTCTTC.

This chain connects TRBV7-8 to TRBJ2-7; perhaps TRBD1 as D (5 bases). From germline, CDR1 is SGHVS and CDR2 FQNEAQ. The CDR3 is 15 amino acids. V lost 4 bases to trimming and J lost 2 bases, with 15 bases between them. This CDR3 is CASSYRTPGTYEQYF. CDR3 nucleotide sequence: TGTGCCAGCAGCTACAGGACCCCGGGTACCTACGAGCAGTACTTC.

This clone was counted once. The genes are TRBV9 and TRBJ2-7, with D perhaps matching TRBD1 or TRBD2 (6 bases each). The CDR3 contains 14 residues. Per germline, CDR1 SGDLS and CDR2 YYNGEE. The V and J ends lost 4 bases and 2 bases respectively, with 13 bases between them. CDR3: CASSRGQGAYEQYF. As DNA, the CDR3 is TGTGCCAGCAGCCGGGGGCAGGGAGCCTACGAGCAGTACTTC. Full variable domain (outside the CDR3, taken from reference TRBV9 and TRBJ2-7): DSGVTQTPKHLITATGQRVTLRCSPRSGDLSVYWYQQSLDQGLQFLIQYYNGEERAKGNILERFSAQQFPDLHSELNLSSLELGDSALYFCASSRGQGAYEQYFGPGTRLTVT.

The genes are TRBV9 and TRBJ2-4, with D maybe TRBD1 (5 bases). The CDR3 contains 17 residues. Germline V gene lookup returns CDR1 SGDLS and CDR2 YYNGEE. V was cut by 5 bases and J by 1 base, with 19 bases left in between. The CDR3, as DNA: TGTGCCAGCAGTGGAGACCAGGGAAAGGGGGCCAAAAACATTCAGTACTTC. Its translation is CASSGDQGKGAKNIQYF.

This rearrangement joins TRBV5-1 to TRBJ2-7; weak D call: TRBD1 (6 bases). CDR3 size: 12 residues. In germline, CDR1 is SGHRS, CDR2 YFSETQ. Between the trimmed V and J ends, which lost 4 bases and 4 bases, there was a span of 9 bases. Here the CDR3 DNA reads TGCGCCAGCAGCGAACAGGGTTACGAGCAGTACTTC. It translates to CASSEQGYEQYF. The full variable domain, rest sourced from reference TRBV5-1 and TRBJ2-7, is KAGVTQTPRYLIKTRGQQVTLSCSPISGHRSVSWYQQTPGQGLQFLFEYFSETQRNKGNFPGRFSGRQFSNSRSEMNVSTLELGDSALYLCASSEQGYEQYFGPGTRLTVT.

CDR3 nucleotide sequence: TGCGCCAGCAGCCAAGAGCAACTACGTGGGAATGAGCAGTTCTTC. This codes for CASSQEQLRGNEQFF. The rearrangement joins TRBV4-1 to TRBJ2-1; D not certain. CDR3 length equals 15 residues. Per germline, CDR1 MGHRA and CDR2 YSYEKL. V shed 0 bases and J shed 7 bases, with 13 bases lying between them.

The rearrangement joins TRBV16 to TRBJ2-6; D not certain. Germline CDR1 reads KGHSY; CDR2 reads FQNENV. Deletions cut 6 bases from V and 0 bases from J, with 12 bases between. The CDR3 contains 16 residues. DNA for the CDR3: TGTGCCAGCAGTCCCCACTCGGACTCTGGGGCCAACGTCCTGACTTTC. It encodes CASSPHSDSGANVLTF.

The V gene is TRBV28, the J gene TRBJ1-2, with 7 bases aligning to TRBD1. Per the germline V gene, CDR1 is MDHEN and CDR2 is SYDVKM. This CDR3 spans 14 amino acids. The ends lost 2 bases at V and 8 bases at J; junction bases unmatched: 8. CDR3 bases: TGTGCCAGCAGTTTAAGTGGGACAGTGGGCGGCTACACCTTC. It translates to CASSLSGTVGGYTF.

This chain uses TRBV7-9 with TRBJ2-2; D tentatively fits TRBD1 or TRBD2 (5 bases each). The CDR3 has 14 amino acids. The germline V gene encodes CDR1 SEHNR and CDR2 FQNEAQ (reference sequence). V was cut by 1 base and J by 4 bases, with 7 bases left in between. The CDR3 reads CASSLGGGTGELFF. CDR3 sequence (DNA): TGTGCCAGCAGCTTAGGTGGGGGCACCGGGGAGCTGTTTTTT.

In its sample, this clone was seen once. The chain employs TRBV7-2 and TRBJ1-1; D is unclear. The CDR3 sequence is 12 residues long. V lost 4 bases and J 7 bases, leaving 10 bases between the germline ends. The germline V gene encodes CDR1 SGHTA and CDR2 FQGNSA. The CDR3 here is CASSSLAREAFF. In DNA form, the CDR3 reads TGTGCCAGCAGCTCCCTAGCCCGTGAAGCTTTCTTT.

This clone was seen just once. The V call is TRBV5-5, the J call TRBJ2-1; a weak D match, TRBD1 (5 bases). CDR1 and CDR2 from the germline V gene are SGHKS and YYEKEE (reference sequence). The V gene lost 1 base and the J gene lost 5 bases, with 10 bases spanning the gap. This CDR3 contains 14 residues. The CDR3 is CASSLRQGDNEQFF. In DNA form, the CDR3 reads TGTGCCAGCAGCTTGAGGCAGGGTGACAATGAGCAGTTCTTC.

The CDR3 region is CASSSFDYGYTF. The CDR3 bases are TGTGCCAGCAGCTCCTTTGACTATGGCTACACCTTC. The chain employs TRBV7-9 and TRBJ1-2, with D unresolved. The germline V gene has CDR1 SEHNR and CDR2 FQNEAQ (reference sequence). The CDR3 is 12 residues long. Trimming took 4 bases from V and 3 from J, leaving 6 bases between them. Full variable domain (missing parts from reference TRBV7-9 and TRBJ1-2): DTGVSQNPRHKITKRGQNVTFRCDPISEHNRLYWYRQTLGQGPEFLTYFQNEAQLEKSRLLSDRFSAERPKGSFSTLEIQRTEQGDSAMYLCASSSFDYGYTFGSGTRLTVV.

This sequence joins TRBV2 and TRBJ2-5; a weak D match, TRBD2 (5 bases). The CDR3 consists of 15 residues. The germline gives CDR1 SNHLY, CDR2 FYNNEI. V lost 6 bases to trimming and J lost 7 bases, with 21 bases between them. CDR3 sequence (DNA): TGTGCCAGCAGCCGCCTTGGAGGAGACCTTATGACCCAGTACTTC. This translates into CASSRLGGDLMTQYF. Full variable domain (missing parts from reference TRBV2 and TRBJ2-5): EPEVTQTPSHQVTQMGQEVILRCVPISNHLYFYWYRQILGQKVEFLVSFYNNEISEKSEIFDDQFSVERPDGSNFTLKIRSTKLEDSAMYFCASSRLGGDLMTQYFGPGTRLLVL.

V and J are TRBV7-8 and TRBJ1-1, with a tentative D call TRBD1 (5 bases). Germline V gene sequence: CDR1 SGHVS, CDR2 FQNEAQ. V was pared by 2 bases and J by 3 bases, with 10 bases between. There are 14 residues in the CDR3. CDR3 loop: CASSLQGKYTEAFF. Here the CDR3 DNA reads TGTGCCAGCAGCTTACAGGGTAAATACACTGAAGCTTTCTTT.

V gene TRBV15 combines with J gene TRBJ2-7; TRBD1 is a possible D gene (5 bases). Per germline, CDR1 LNHNV and CDR2 YYDKDF (reference sequence). The CDR3 sequence is 13 residues long. V lost 4 bases to trimming and J lost 4 bases, with 11 bases between them. The CDR3 bases are TGTGCCACCAGCACAGCACAGGTTTACGAGCAGTACTTC. Protein: CATSTAQVYEQYF.

This clone was found many times. V gene TRBV4-1 combines with J gene TRBJ2-7; possible D gene TRBD2, 6 bases. Germline V gene sequence: CDR1 MGHRA, CDR2 YSYEKL. This CDR3 has 18 residues. With 3 bases removed from V and 4 bases from J, the gap between germline ends came to 25 bases. As DNA, the CDR3 is TGCGCCAGCAGCCAGACCCCGCTTGGAGGGGAGCGGATATACGAGCAGTACTTC. This encodes CASSQTPLGGERIYEQYF.

V gene TRBV9 combines with J gene TRBJ2-1; D uncertain. The CDR3 consists of 13 residues. The V gene's germline CDR1 is SGDLS and CDR2 YYNGEE. V was trimmed by 1 base and J by 5 bases, leaving 7 bases between them. The CDR3, as DNA: TGTGCCAGCAGCGTAAATAAAGACAATGAGCAGTTCTTC. It encodes CASSVNKDNEQFF. Based on the CDR3 plus reference TRBV9 and TRBJ2-1, the full variable domain is DSGVTQTPKHLITATGQRVTLRCSPRSGDLSVYWYQQSLDQGLQFLIQYYNGEERAKGNILERFSAQQFPDLHSELNLSSLELGDSALYFCASSVNKDNEQFFGPGTRLTVL.

The gene calls are TRBV30 and TRBJ1-4; no firm D call. Germline V lookup: CDR1 GTSNPN, CDR2 SVGIG (reference sequence). The CDR3 sequence is 12 residues long. V lost 2 bases and J lost 4, with 5 bases in between. In DNA form, the CDR3 reads TGTGCCTGGAGTCAGAATAATGAAAAACTGTTTTTT. As protein: CAWSQNNEKLFF.

The chain joins TRBV18 to TRBJ2-3; 7 bases match TRBD2. V shed 5 bases, J shed 0 bases, and the junction held 5 bases outside the gene matches. This CDR3 region has 15 residues. In germline, CDR1 is KGHSH, CDR2 LQKENI. CDR3: CASSTLADSTDTQYF. CDR3 DNA sequence: TGTGCCAGCTCAACCCTAGCGGACAGCACAGATACGCAGTATTTT.

This chain joins TRBV19 and TRBJ1-2, with a tentative D call TRBD1 (5 bases). Trimming removed 3 bases at V and 4 bases at J, with 12 bases between. The CDR3 runs 14 residues. Germline V gene data show CDR1 as LNHDA and CDR2 as SQIVND (reference sequence). DNA for the CDR3: TGTGCCAGTAGTATCGACAGATTAACCTATGGCTACACCTTC. Translated: CASSIDRLTYGYTF. The entire variable domain, with the rest obtained from reference TRBV19 and TRBJ1-2, is as follows: DGGITQSPKYLFRKEGQNVTLSCEQNLNHDAMYWYRQDPGQGLRLIYYSQIVNDFQKGDIAEGYSVSREKKESFPLTVTSAQKNPTAFYLCASSIDRLTYGYTFGSGTRLTVV.

The CDR3 protein is CASSQSKGPLHF. CDR3 nucleotide sequence: TGTGCCAGCAGCCAAAGTAAAGGACCCCTCCACTTT. The rearrangement links TRBV7-3 to TRBJ1-6; D unclear. The CDR3 runs to 12 residues. The V end lost 5 bases, the J end lost 12 bases, and 11 bases lay between the germline ends. Germline V gene sequence: CDR1 SGHTA, CDR2 FQGTGA.

The chain combines TRBV4-3 with TRBJ2-1; D gene uncertain. Deletions cut 2 bases from V and 4 bases from J, with 6 bases between. The CDR3 has 13 amino acids. Looked up from germline, CDR1 is LGHNA and CDR2 is YSLEER. CDR3 region: CASSQRQYNEQFF. The CDR3 nucleotides read TGCGCCAGCAGCCAAAGGCAATACAATGAGCAGTTCTTC.